A selection of T cell receptor beta chains follows, all from one sample in a study of shared clonotypes between healthy human individuals. Repertoires were generated with immunoSEQ multiplex PCR, while TCRdb's copy carries only in-frame clones and drops some. The data hold approximately 640,000 clones, with about 78% observed a single time. The sequencing sample was made of memory CD4+ T cells sorted from blood. These TCRs come from a woman aged 25 to 39 in good health. Both conserved end residues are part of each CDR3. The order of the fields is CDR3 protein, CDR3 DNA, J gene, V gene, clone size, D gene. The D gene is left open where the match is weak. Only part of the rows carry a size: once, few, many, or a class if the clone is expanded.

cdr3_aa: CATSREGRGNYGYTF
cdr3_nt: TGTGCCACCAGCAGAGAGGGCAGGGGGAACTATGGCTACACCTTC
j_call: TRBJ1-2
v_call: TRBV15
clone_size: .
d_call: TRBD1

cdr3_aa: CASSQESMNTEAFF
cdr3_nt: TGTGCCAGCAGCCAAGAGTCCATGAACACTGAAGCTTTCTTT
j_call: TRBJ1-1
v_call: TRBV4-2
clone_size: .
d_call: .

cdr3_aa: CASSLEGLATYEQYF
cdr3_nt: TGCGCCAGCAGCTTGGAAGGACTAGCAACCTACGAGCAGTACTTC
j_call: TRBJ2-7
v_call: TRBV5-1
clone_size: .
d_call: TRBD2

cdr3_aa: CASSYGQDQETQYF
cdr3_nt: TGTGCCAGCAGTTACGGGCAAGACCAAGAGACCCAGTACTTC
j_call: TRBJ2-5
v_call: TRBV6-6
clone_size: .
d_call: .

cdr3_aa: CASSPNGLAGDEQYF
cdr3_nt: TGTGCCAGCAGCCCCAACGGACTAGCGGGAGACGAGCAGTACTTC
j_call: TRBJ2-7
v_call: TRBV9
clone_size: .
d_call: TRBD2

cdr3_aa: CASSLGSSSYEQYF
cdr3_nt: TGCGCCAGCAGCTTAGGGTCTAGCTCCTACGAGCAGTACTTC
j_call: TRBJ2-7
v_call: TRBV5-1
clone_size: .
d_call: .

cdr3_aa: CASSRVGFPEAFF
cdr3_nt: TGTGCCAGCAGCCGGGTCGGTTTCCCTGAAGCTTTCTTT
j_call: TRBJ1-1
v_call: TRBV7-2
clone_size: .
d_call: .

cdr3_aa: CASIRSGASTEAFF
cdr3_nt: TGTGCCAGCATTCGGTCAGGGGCGAGTACTGAAGCTTTCTTT
j_call: TRBJ1-1
v_call: TRBV6-5
clone_size: .
d_call: .

cdr3_aa: CASSYSSREDGYTF
cdr3_nt: TGTGCCAGCAGTTACTCTTCCAGAGAGGATGGCTACACCTTC
j_call: TRBJ1-2
v_call: TRBV6-5
clone_size: .
d_call: .

cdr3_aa: CASRAGSYPENTGELFF
cdr3_nt: TGCGCCAGCCGAGCGGGGTCATACCCCGAAAACACCGGGGAGCTGTTTTTT
j_call: TRBJ2-2
v_call: TRBV5-1
clone_size: .
d_call: TRBD2

cdr3_aa: CASRETGGSGTDTQYF
cdr3_nt: TGTGCCAGCAGGGAAACAGGGGGCTCGGGCACAGATACGCAGTATTTT
j_call: TRBJ2-3
v_call: TRBV28
clone_size: once
d_call: TRBD1

cdr3_aa: CAISESGFSYEQYF
cdr3_nt: TGTGCCATCAGTGAGTCCGGCTTCTCCTACGAGCAGTACTTC
j_call: TRBJ2-7
v_call: TRBV10-3
clone_size: .
d_call: .

cdr3_aa: CARSNPNHNRGQFF
cdr3_nt: TGTGCCAGATCGAACCCTAACCACAATCGGGGGCAGTTCTTC
j_call: TRBJ2-1
v_call: TRBV7-9
clone_size: .
d_call: .

cdr3_aa: CASSFGGRDHEQYF
cdr3_nt: TGTGCCAGCAGTTTTGGGGGGAGAGACCACGAGCAGTACTTC
j_call: TRBJ2-7
v_call: TRBV28
clone_size: .
d_call: .

cdr3_aa: CAWVGTSPYKQYF
cdr3_nt: TGTGCCTGGGTGGGGACTAGCCCCTATAAGCAGTACTTC
j_call: TRBJ2-7
v_call: TRBV30
clone_size: .
d_call: TRBD2

cdr3_aa: CASSLAVRSGNTIYF
cdr3_nt: TGTGCCAGCAGCTTGGCTGTCCGCTCTGGAAACACCATATATTTT
j_call: TRBJ1-3
v_call: TRBV5-5
clone_size: .
d_call: .

cdr3_aa: CATSRDVGQETQYF
cdr3_nt: TGTGCCACCAGCAGAGATGTAGGCCAAGAGACCCAGTACTTC
j_call: TRBJ2-5
v_call: TRBV15
clone_size: .
d_call: .

cdr3_aa: CASSPTGGSNTIYF
cdr3_nt: TGTGCCAGCAGCCCGACGGGGGGCTCGAACACCATATATTTT
j_call: TRBJ1-3
v_call: TRBV11-2
clone_size: .
d_call: .

cdr3_aa: CASSQGDNTEAFF
cdr3_nt: TGTGCCAGCAGCCAAGGGGACAACACTGAAGCTTTCTTT
j_call: TRBJ1-1
v_call: TRBV7-3
clone_size: .
d_call: .

cdr3_aa: CSAGLYGGDTEAFF
cdr3_nt: TGCAGCGCCGGGTTGTATGGTGGGGACACTGAAGCTTTCTTT
j_call: TRBJ1-1
v_call: TRBV29-1
clone_size: few
d_call: .

cdr3_aa: CASSDRGRSSYEQYF
cdr3_nt: TGTGCCAGTAGTGACCGGGGCCGGAGCTCCTACGAGCAGTACTTC
j_call: TRBJ2-7
v_call: TRBV19
clone_size: .
d_call: .

cdr3_aa: CASSLAQGPSTDTQYF
cdr3_nt: TGCGCCAGCAGCTTGGCCCAGGGCCCTAGCACAGATACGCAGTATTTT
j_call: TRBJ2-3
v_call: TRBV5-1
clone_size: many
d_call: .

cdr3_aa: CASSYDPNQETQYF
cdr3_nt: TGTGCCAGCAGCTATGATCCCAATCAAGAGACCCAGTACTTC
j_call: TRBJ2-5
v_call: TRBV7-9
clone_size: many
d_call: .

cdr3_aa: CASSQDGRGPLGTQYF
cdr3_nt: TGCGCCAGCAGCCAAGATGGAAGGGGACCACTCGGGACCCAGTACTTC
j_call: TRBJ2-5
v_call: TRBV4-1
clone_size: .
d_call: .

cdr3_aa: CASSSEATGANVLTF
cdr3_nt: TGTGCCAGCAGCTCGGAGGCCACCGGGGCCAACGTCCTGACTTTC
j_call: TRBJ2-6
v_call: TRBV5-4
clone_size: .
d_call: .